Reported below is one T cell receptor beta chain. The target antigen is unknown. This sample was taken from a study of human T cells and chemical hapten exposure. Study-level information: Sensitizing treatment utilized 2% DPC over a roughly 2 cm by roughly 2 cm portion of upper inner arm skin.

Time point indicated: patch test 1, 2 weeks after DPC sensitization. The treatment is: therapeutic diphenylcyclopropenone sensitization with weekly scalp DPC. At every patch-test visit, blood was drawn before the patch test was applied. Regarding the study as a whole: The study found expanded TCRs formed significantly more large CDR3 similarity clusters than controls.

The CDR3 has 14 amino acids. V was pared by 6 bases and J by 7 bases, with 8 bases of the junction left unmatched. TCRdb recomputed calls from the RACE reads with MiXCR, one row per CDR3 protein. Here the sample spans under 450,000 distinct CDR3 sequences, more than 4.5% being singletons. This chain connects TRBV12-3 or TRBV12-4 to TRBJ1-2; 10 nucleotides match TRBD1. The specimen comprised whole blood, sampled in connection with sensitization to the hapten diphenylcyclopropenone (DPC). The TCR was taken from a woman aged 50 to 60 with alopecia areata. Some clones in this sample may be carry-over from other donors' samples. The CDR3 sequence: CASSLTGGKGGYTF. DNA of the CDR3: TGTGCCAGCAGCTTGACAGGGGGCAAGGGTGGCTACACCTTC.